Following are 12 T cell receptor beta chains from one sample sequenced in a study of cytotoxic CD8 clonotypes in ibrutinib-treated CLL. TCRdb keeps only in-frame clones here, not all; method: immunoSEQ multiplex PCR. This table has a few hundred thousand clones, around four fifths appearing once. The sequenced sample was PBMCs, obtained before ibrutinib treatment. Receptors originate from a human donor with chronic lymphocytic leukemia.

The chain has TRBV5-8 and TRBJ2-7; 15 bases map to TRBD2. The V gene end was trimmed by 3 bases and the J gene end by 2 bases; junction bases not matched to a gene: 0. Germline CDR1 and CDR2: SGHTS and YDEGEE. This CDR3 is built from 15 residues. CDR3 DNA: TGTGCCAGCAGCTGGACTAGCGGGAGGGCCTACGAGCAGTACTTC. Its protein is CASSWTSGRAYEQYF.

The chain links TRBV11-2 to TRBJ2-1; 11 bases agree with TRBD2. The CDR3 covers 19 residues. Germline CDR1 and CDR2: SGHAT and FQNNGV. Unmatched junction bases numbered 20, after V lost 5 bases and J lost 8 bases. This CDR3 reads CASSGGTSGDLTNFDEQFF. For the CDR3, the DNA is TGTGCCAGCAGCGGGGGGACTAGCGGCGACTTAACGAATTTTGATGAGCAGTTCTTC.

This rearrangement joins TRBV29-1 to TRBJ2-1; D is possibly TRBD2 (6 bases). The CDR3 length is 14 residues. Germline V lookup: CDR1 SQVTM, CDR2 ANQGSEA. Trimming stripped 7 bases from V and 0 bases from J, with 13 bases between. The DNA of the CDR3 is TGCAGCGCTGGCGGAGGGATCTCCTACAATGAGCAGTTCTTC. Amino acid sequence: CSAGGGISYNEQFF.

The chain combines TRBV27 with TRBJ2-7, with a tentative D call TRBD1 (8 bases). Germline V gene data show CDR1 as MNHEY and CDR2 as SMNVEV (reference sequence). The V end lost 2 bases, the J end lost 4 bases, and 24 bases lay between the germline ends. This CDR3 contains 18 residues. This CDR3 reads CASSLTHTREQGGYEQYF. CDR3 in DNA: TGTGCCAGCAGTTTAACCCACACCCGGGAACAGGGGGGGTACGAGCAGTACTTC.

CDR3: CASSPRTGSYEQYF. CDR3 sequence (DNA): TGTGCCAGCAGCCCCCGGACGGGGTCCTACGAGCAGTACTTC. V usage is TRBV11-3 and J usage is TRBJ2-7; the D gene is possibly TRBD2 (5 bases). V lost 5 bases and J lost 1, with 12 bases in between. The CDR3 extends over 14 amino acids. Per the germline V gene, CDR1 is SGHNT and CDR2 is YENEEA.

This clone was detected only a few times. This chain links TRBV14 with TRBJ2-7; D not certain. The CDR3 has 13 residues. Germline CDR1 is SGHDN and CDR2 is FVKESK. The V end lost 4 bases, the J end lost 2 bases, and 9 bases lay between the germline ends. In DNA, the CDR3 is TGTGCCAGCAGCCCTTGGAACACCTACGAGCAGTACTTC. Its translation is CASSPWNTYEQYF. Complete variable domain (other parts from reference TRBV14 and TRBJ2-7): EAGVTQFPSHSVIEKGQTVTLRCDPISGHDNLYWYRRVMGKEIKFLLHFVKESKQDESGMPNNRFLAERTGGTYSTLKVQPAELEDSGVYFCASSPWNTYEQYFGPGTRLTVT.

The rearrangement joins TRBV7-9 to TRBJ2-1; 10 bases are shared with TRBD1. Germline-derived CDR1 and CDR2 are SEHNR and FQNEAQ (reference sequence). With 6 bases clipped from V and 9 bases from J, the junction kept 11 bases outside the gene matches. There are 15 residues in the CDR3. The CDR3 loop is CASREGQGPVSEQFF. Here the CDR3 DNA reads TGTGCCAGCAGGGAGGGACAGGGGCCCGTTAGTGAGCAGTTCTTC.

The genes are TRBV7-8 and TRBJ1-1; tentative D call: TRBD1 (5 bases). The germline CDR1 and CDR2 sequences are SGHVS and FQNEAQ. The CDR3 extends over 15 amino acids. The V gene lost 2 bases and the J gene lost 5 bases, with 15 bases spanning the gap. The CDR3 region is CASSLKSGGWTEAFF. CDR3 sequence (DNA): TGTGCCAGCAGCTTAAAGTCCGGGGGATGGACTGAAGCTTTCTTT.

This clone was counted only a few times. The chain employs TRBV7-2 and TRBJ2-1; TRBD2 is a possible D gene (5 bases). The CDR3 loop spans 13 amino acids. Per germline, CDR1 SGHTA and CDR2 FQGNSA. Trimming pared 5 bases from V and 12 bases from J, leaving 17 bases between. The CDR3 DNA sequence: TGTGCCAGCAGCCCAAGACTAAACTTGATGCAGTTCTTC. Its protein product is CASSPRLNLMQFF.

The chain is built from TRBV16 and TRBJ2-2; the D gene is possibly TRBD2 (6 bases). Per the germline V gene, CDR1 is KGHSY and CDR2 is FQNENV. The germline V and J ends were trimmed by 1 base and 0 bases, with 12 bases remaining between them. The length of the CDR3 is 17 residues. The CDR3 nucleotides are TGTGCCAGCAGCCAATTTGGGGGGTATCCGAACACCGGGGAGCTGTTTTTT. Translated: CASSQFGGYPNTGELFF. The full variable domain, with the rest looked up from reference TRBV16 and TRBJ2-2, is GEEVAQTPKHLVRGEGQKAKLYCAPIKGHSYVFWYQQVLKNEFKFLISFQNENVFDETGMPKERFSAKCLPNSPCSLEIQATKLEDSAVYFCASSQFGGYPNTGELFFGEGSRLTVL.

The chain links TRBV7-9 to TRBJ1-5; 9 bases agree with TRBD1. Germline loops: CDR1 SEHNR, CDR2 FQNEAQ (reference sequence). The CDR3 is made up of 15 amino acids. V shed 3 bases, J shed 7 bases, and the junction held 7 bases outside the gene matches. CDR3 in amino acids: CASSFAGTGWQPQHF. The CDR3 nucleotides read TGTGCCAGCAGCTTCGCCGGGACAGGGTGGCAGCCCCAGCATTTT.

V usage is TRBV19 and J usage is TRBJ1-5; D is undetermined. The V end lost 8 bases, the J end lost 2 bases, and 10 bases lay between the germline ends. From germline, CDR1 is LNHDA and CDR2 SQIVND (reference sequence). The CDR3 totals 13 residues. The CDR3 DNA is TGTGCCAGTCAATATTCGGGCAATCAGCCCCAGCATTTT. It yields the protein CASQYSGNQPQHF. Combining the CDR3 with reference TRBV19 and TRBJ1-5 gives the whole variable domain DGGITQSPKYLFRKEGQNVTLSCEQNLNHDAMYWYRQDPGQGLRLIYYSQIVNDFQKGDIAEGYSVSREKKESFPLTVTSAQKNPTAFYLCASQYSGNQPQHFGDGTRLSIL.